The 24 T cell receptor beta chains presented below share a single source sample, sequenced in a study of cytomegalovirus exposure and HLA in healthy donors. Both 60 Vbeta primers and 13 Jbeta primers went into the PCR. Generated by immunoSEQ multiplex PCR, the TCRdb table keeps only in-frame clones and is missing some. The data hold about 160,000 clones, with 65% to 90% observed a single time. Material for sequencing was PBMCs. These receptor sequences come from a man aged 50 or older in good health and CMV-seropositive.

The chain joins TRBV27 to TRBJ1-2; 10 bases are shared with TRBD1. Germline V gene data show CDR1 as MNHEY and CDR2 as SMNVEV (reference sequence). The CDR3 is 14 residues long. The J segment lost 6 bases and the V segment lost 5 bases, leaving 6 bases of the junction unmatched. CDR3 protein: CASSPLTGGDGYTF. In DNA, the CDR3 is TGTGCCAGCAGTCCGCTGACAGGGGGCGATGGCTACACCTTC.

This chain joins TRBV2 and TRBJ2-5; 9 bases agree with TRBD2. Trimming removed 8 bases from V and 5 bases from J; junction bases left unmatched: 12. Germline V gives CDR1 SNHLY, CDR2 FYNNEI. The CDR3 has 15 residues. CDR3 sequence reads: CASEASGAQGETQYF. In nucleotides, the CDR3 is TGTGCCAGCGAGGCTAGCGGGGCCCAGGGGGAGACCCAGTACTTC. The full variable domain, its missing parts supplied by reference TRBV2 and TRBJ2-5, is EPEVTQTPSHQVTQMGQEVILRCVPISNHLYFYWYRQILGQKVEFLVSFYNNEISEKSEIFDDQFSVERPDGSNFTLKIRSTKLEDSAMYFCASEASGAQGETQYFGPGTRLLVL.

This clone was observed a handful of times. The V and J genes are TRBV6-1 and TRBJ1-5, with TRBD1 matching over 7 bases. Per the germline V gene, CDR1 is MNHNS and CDR2 is SASEGT. The CDR3 consists of 15 residues. The V and J ends lost 5 bases and 4 bases, in that order; junction bases with no gene match: 8. The CDR3 spells CASSLWGQLNQPQHF. CDR3 DNA sequence: TGTGCCAGCAGTTTATGGGGACAGCTAAATCAGCCCCAGCATTTT.

The chain couples TRBV15 to TRBJ1-1; 10 bases map to TRBD1. This CDR3 contains 15 residues. Unmatched junction bases numbered 4, after V lost 1 base and J lost 5 bases. Germline lookup yields CDR1 LNHNV and CDR2 YYDKDF (reference sequence). The CDR3 region is CATSRVPGQGTEAFF. CDR3 DNA: TGTGCCACCAGCAGAGTCCCGGGACAGGGGACTGAAGCTTTCTTT.

The gene calls are TRBV11-2 and TRBJ2-3, with 10 nucleotides matching TRBD2. Trimming at V came to 1 base and at J to 4 bases, leaving 2 bases not matched to a gene. This CDR3 comprises 15 residues. Germline CDR1 reads SGHAT; CDR2 reads FQNNGV. The CDR3: CASSLGTSGSDTQYF. DNA of the CDR3: TGTGCCAGCAGCTTAGGGACTAGCGGCTCAGATACGCAGTATTTT. Looking up the rest from reference TRBV11-2 and TRBJ2-3 gives the full variable domain: EAGVAQSPRYKIIEKRQSVAFWCNPISGHATLYWYQQILGQGPKLLIQFQNNGVVDDSQLPKDRFSAERLKGVDSTLKIQPAKLEDSAVYLCASSLGTSGSDTQYFGPGTRLTVL.

The V call is TRBV11-3, the J call TRBJ2-3; TRBD1 is a possible D gene (6 bases). The CDR3 has 17 residues. CDR1 is SGHNT, CDR2 YENEEA, per germline. V was pared by 5 bases and J by 1 base, with 19 bases between. The DNA for the CDR3 is TGTGCCAGCAGCCCCCAGCTCAGGGGTTTTGGCACAGATACGCAGTATTTT. This translates into CASSPQLRGFGTDTQYF.

CDR3 sequence: CASSQEGRATDTQYF. Written as DNA, the CDR3 is TGTGCCAGCAGCCAAGAAGGGAGGGCCACAGATACGCAGTATTTT. The chain carries TRBV4-2 and TRBJ2-3; 7 bases are a match to TRBD2. The V gene's germline CDR1 is LGHNA and CDR2 YNFKEQ. The CDR3 loop spans 15 amino acids. J gave up 2 bases and V 0 bases, and 2 bases lay outside the gene matches.

This chain uses TRBV5-6 with TRBJ1-4; D possibly corresponds to TRBD1 (5 bases). From germline, CDR1 is SGHDT and CDR2 YYEEEE. The V end was cut by 4 bases, the J end by 8 bases, with 18 bases between. The CDR3 totals 15 residues. The CDR3 region has the DNA TGTGCCAGCAGCCCGGCCGGGACTGGGGACGAAAAACTGTTTTTT. Encoded protein: CASSPAGTGDEKLFF.

Comment on this clone: This specimen includes other DNA sequences encoding the same CDR3. The chain recombines TRBV4-1 with TRBJ2-5; D uncertain. Trimming took off 1 base at V and 3 bases at J, with 6 bases between the two ends. Germline CDR1 MGHRA, CDR2 YSYEKL. This CDR3 has 13 amino acids. The CDR3 bases are TGCGCCAGCAGCCAAGTCGGTGAAGAGACCCAGTACTTC. This sequence encodes CASSQVGEETQYF.

This chain joins TRBV5-6 and TRBJ2-1, with 7 bases lining up with TRBD2. V shed 5 bases, J shed 2 bases, and the junction held 7 bases outside the gene matches. CDR1 is SGHDT and CDR2 is YYEEEE in the germline V gene. This CDR3 spans 15 amino acids. This chain's CDR3 is CASRRTRRTYNEQFF. CDR3 sequence (DNA): TGTGCCAGCAGGCGGACTAGGAGGACCTACAATGAGCAGTTCTTC.

This chain joins TRBV9 and TRBJ2-5; 8 bases match TRBD2. The germline CDR1 and CDR2 sequences are SGDLS and YYNGEE. This CDR3 region has 15 residues. The V segment lost 4 bases and the J segment 4 bases; nucleotides outside the gene matches: 9. The CDR3 reads CASSPRTSLAETQYF. The CDR3 DNA is TGTGCCAGCAGCCCTCGGACTAGCCTGGCAGAGACCCAGTACTTC.

This chain links TRBV6-6 with TRBJ1-1; possible D gene TRBD1, 5 bases. Germline V gives CDR1 MNHNY, CDR2 SVGAGI (reference sequence). V was pared by 0 bases and J by 8 bases, with 10 bases between. The CDR3 length is 13 residues. CDR3 nucleotides: TGTGCCAGCAGTTACTCCCGACAGACGGAAGCTTTCTTT. Encoded protein: CASSYSRQTEAFF.

The chain joins TRBV19 to TRBJ1-1; perhaps TRBD1 as D (5 bases). This CDR3 region has 15 residues. With 4 bases removed from V and 1 base from J, the gap between germline ends came to 13 bases. Germline V lookup: CDR1 LNHDA, CDR2 SQIVND (reference sequence). The CDR3 coding sequence is TGTGCCAGTAGTAGGGGTACGACAGCGAACACTGAAGCTTTCTTT. It encodes CASSRGTTANTEAFF.

The chain couples TRBV2 to TRBJ1-2, with a weak D call TRBD1 (5 bases). V dropped 7 bases and J dropped 2 bases, with 5 bases sitting between them. The CDR3 is made up of 11 amino acids. CDR1 SNHLY and CDR2 FYNNEI come from the germline V gene. In nucleotides, the CDR3 is TGTGCCAGCACAGGGAACTATGGCTACACCTTC. Translating it yields CASTGNYGYTF.

The chain employs TRBV7-6 and TRBJ2-1, with D maybe TRBD2 (6 bases). CDR3 length equals 14 residues. The ends were cut back, 1 base at V and 9 bases at J, with 13 bases in the middle. Germline CDR1 reads SGHVS; CDR2 reads FNYEAQ. This chain's CDR3 is CASSLGGSGGEQFF. The CDR3 DNA sequence: TGTGCCAGCAGCTTAGGAGGTAGCGGCGGTGAGCAGTTCTTC. Full variable domain (missing parts from reference TRBV7-6 and TRBJ2-1): GAGVSQSPRYKVTKRGQDVALRCDPISGHVSLYWYRQALGQGPEFLTYFNYEAQQDKSGLPNDRFSAERPEGSISTLTIQRTEQRDSAMYRCASSLGGSGGEQFFGPGTRLTVL.

The chain joins TRBV19 to TRBJ2-2; 8 nucleotides agree with TRBD1. V lost 5 bases to trimming and J lost 3 bases; unmatched junction nucleotides: 5. The CDR3 contains 15 residues. Germline-derived CDR1 and CDR2 are LNHDA and SQIVND (reference sequence). CDR3 sequence reads: CASSPRQGYTGELFF. The CDR3 DNA reads TGTGCCAGTAGTCCTCGACAGGGGTACACCGGGGAGCTGTTTTTT.

The chain combines TRBV2 with TRBJ2-7; TRBD1 matches at 7 bases. CDR1 and CDR2 from the germline V gene are SNHLY and FYNNEI. This CDR3 has 11 residues. With V trimmed by 6 bases and J by 6 bases, 2 bases remained unmatched. CDR3 nucleotides: TGTGCCAGCAGAGGGGGCTCCGAGCAGTACTTC. This gives the protein CASRGGSEQYF.

The gene calls are TRBV6-5 and TRBJ2-1; tentatively, D is TRBD1 (6 bases). The CDR3 is 13 residues long. V lost 6 bases and J 6 bases, leaving 12 bases between the germline ends. Germline V gene sequence: CDR1 MNHEY, CDR2 SVGAGI. The CDR3 loop reads CASRALGANEQFF. The CDR3 region has the DNA TGTGCCAGCAGAGCCCTGGGGGCCAATGAGCAGTTCTTC.

This clone was seen only a few times. The chain recombines TRBV7-3 with TRBJ2-5; a weak D match, TRBD2 (6 bases). Trimming took off 2 bases at V and 2 bases at J, with 12 bases between the two ends. The CDR3 runs to 15 residues. From germline, CDR1 is SGHTA and CDR2 FQGTGA. CDR3 sequence (DNA): TGTGCCAGCAGCTTAGACTACGGAGGGCAAGAGACCCAGTACTTC. It encodes CASSLDYGGQETQYF.

DNA for the CDR3: TGTGCCAGTAGCGGGGGGGGTAGCAATCAGCCCCAGCATTTT. Translation: CASSGGGSNQPQHF. The V and J genes are TRBV19 and TRBJ1-5, with D possibly matching TRBD1 (5 bases). The V and J ends lost 6 bases and 0 bases respectively, with 9 bases between them. Germline lookup yields CDR1 LNHDA and CDR2 SQIVND (reference sequence). This CDR3 comprises 14 residues.

The gene calls are TRBV5-1 and TRBJ1-2; no reliable D call. Germline V lookup: CDR1 SGHRS, CDR2 YFSETQ. The CDR3 contains 15 residues. V dropped 4 bases and J dropped 0 bases, with 13 bases sitting between them. CDR3 bases: TGCGCCAGCAGCCAAATAGGCGGTACTAACTATGGCTACACCTTC. This gives the protein CASSQIGGTNYGYTF.

The chain has TRBV5-6 and TRBJ2-1, with 9 positions matching TRBD2. Unmatched junction bases numbered 4, after V lost 3 bases and J lost 0 bases. There are 16 residues in the CDR3. Germline V lookup: CDR1 SGHDT, CDR2 YYEEEE. The CDR3, as DNA: TGTGCCAGCAGCTGGTATAGCGGGAGCTCCTACAATGAGCAGTTCTTC. This encodes CASSWYSGSSYNEQFF.

This clone was seen a handful of times. The V call is TRBV7-3, the J call TRBJ2-1; D is possibly TRBD1 (5 bases). The germline V gene has CDR1 SGHTA and CDR2 FQGTGA. The ends were cut back, 2 bases at V and 7 bases at J, with 21 bases in the middle. The CDR3 spans 17 residues. CDR3 region: CASSLELGGGARNEQFF. CDR3 DNA sequence: TGTGCCAGCAGCTTAGAATTAGGTGGTGGGGCTCGGAATGAGCAGTTCTTC.

The rearrangement uses TRBV9 and TRBJ2-3, with D possibly being TRBD2 (5 bases). The germline CDR1 and CDR2 sequences are SGDLS and YYNGEE. Trimming stripped 4 bases from V and 4 bases from J, with 13 bases between. The CDR3 length is 14 residues. The CDR3 bases are TGTGCCAGCAGCCCCCGGGATGGGGCAGATACGCAGTATTTT. The encoded protein is CASSPRDGADTQYF.